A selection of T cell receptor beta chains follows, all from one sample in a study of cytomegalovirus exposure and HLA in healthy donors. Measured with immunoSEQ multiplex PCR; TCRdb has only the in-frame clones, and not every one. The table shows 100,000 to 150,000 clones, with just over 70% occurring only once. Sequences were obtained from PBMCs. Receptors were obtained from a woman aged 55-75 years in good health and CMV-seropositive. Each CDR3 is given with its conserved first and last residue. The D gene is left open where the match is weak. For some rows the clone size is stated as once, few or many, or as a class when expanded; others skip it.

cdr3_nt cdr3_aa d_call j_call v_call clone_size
TGCGCCAGCAGCCAAGGGACAGCTTCGTATGGCTACACCTTC CASSQGTASYGYTF NA TRBJ1-2 TRBV4-1 NA
TGTGCCAGCAGCTTAATCCCCCCGACGGCGGGTTACAATGAGCAGTTCTTC CASSLIPPTAGYNEQFF NA TRBJ2-1 TRBV7-3 NA
TGTGCCAGCTCCCCGGCTGGAAACACCATATATTTT CASSPAGNTIYF NA TRBJ1-3 TRBV18 few
TGTGCCAGCAGCCAGGGGACTAGCGGCTCCTACGAGCAGTACTTC CASSQGTSGSYEQYF TRBD2 TRBJ2-7 TRBV9 NA
TGTGCCAGCAGCCGTAGGACTAGCGGTTCGGTCGCCTACTCTGGGGCCAACGTCCTGACTTTC CASSRRTSGSVAYSGANVLTF TRBD2 TRBJ2-6 TRBV4-2 NA
TGTGCCAGTAGTCTCCGACAGGGGGTAACGGGAACTGAAGCTTTCTTT CASSLRQGVTGTEAFF TRBD1 TRBJ1-1 TRBV19 NA
TGTGCCAGCAACTTCCCCCCCCCGGGACACCGTAATGAAAAACTGTTTTTT CASNFPPPGHRNEKLFF NA TRBJ1-4 TRBV7-9 NA
TGTGCCAGTAGTAGAGGCCCGAGCACTGAAGCTTTCTTT CASSRGPSTEAFF NA TRBJ1-1 TRBV19 NA
TGTGCCAGCAGTCCAACTAGCGGGGTATACGAGCAGTACTTC CASSPTSGVYEQYF TRBD2 TRBJ2-7 TRBV7-2 NA
TGTGCCAGCTCACCAGACTCCAATTCACCCCTCCACTTT CASSPDSNSPLHF NA TRBJ1-6 TRBV18 NA
TGTGCCAGCAGCCCCCAGAGCGGACTTGAGCAGTTCTTC CASSPQSGLEQFF NA TRBJ2-1 TRBV5-4 NA
TGTGCCAGGAATACAGGAACTAATGAAAAACTGTTTTTT CARNTGTNEKLFF NA TRBJ1-4 TRBV2 NA
TGTGCCAGCAGCTCCAGACAGGGGGAAAACGAGCAGTACTTC CASSSRQGENEQYF TRBD1 TRBJ2-7 TRBV7-9 NA
TGTGCCAGCAGCCCGGGACTAGCTTCCAACGAGCAGTACTTC CASSPGLASNEQYF TRBD2 TRBJ2-7 TRBV11-2 NA
TGTGCCAGCACCCCACCGGGAGAAGGCTACACCTTC CASTPPGEGYTF NA TRBJ1-2 TRBV7-8 NA
TGCGCCAGCACGACAGGGGACAACACTGAAGCTTTCTTT CASTTGDNTEAFF TRBD1 TRBJ1-1 TRBV23-1 NA
TGTGCCAGCAGCTCCTTGATTGGGGGGACAGCTAACTATGGCTACACCTTC CASSSLIGGTANYGYTF TRBD1 TRBJ1-2 TRBV7-2 NA
TGTGCCAGTAGTATAAGAGCGGGGGCCGCAGATACGCAGTATTTT CASSIRAGAADTQYF TRBD2 TRBJ2-3 TRBV19 NA
TGTGCCAGCAGGGCTTCAGGGGGGAACACTGAAGCTTTCTTT CASRASGGNTEAFF TRBD1 TRBJ1-1 TRBV2 NA
TGTGCCAGCAGCCCAGGGACAGGGGTCTCATACGAGCAGTACTTC CASSPGTGVSYEQYF TRBD1 TRBJ2-7 TRBV11-3 NA
TGTGCCAGCAGCTTAGCCCTCTACGACGAGCAGTACTTC CASSLALYDEQYF NA TRBJ2-7 TRBV11-2 NA
TGTGCCAGCTCACCGGCCCAAGAGACCCAGTACTTC CASSPAQETQYF NA TRBJ2-5 TRBV18 once
TGTGCCAGCCGGGGACAGGGTAGCAATCAGCCCCAGCATTTT CASRGQGSNQPQHF TRBD1 TRBJ1-5 TRBV18 NA
TGTGCCAGCAGCTTGCTAGGGACACAGGGCCAGGTGGACTATGGCTACACCTTC CASSLLGTQGQVDYGYTF NA TRBJ1-2 TRBV5-6 few
TGTGCCAGCAGCTTAACTAGGGAGCCGGGGGAGACCCAGTACTTC CASSLTREPGETQYF NA TRBJ2-5 TRBV7-3 NA
TGTGCCAGCAGCCGGGGGGCAGGGGCGACTGAAGCTTTCTTT CASSRGAGATEAFF NA TRBJ1-1 TRBV2 NA
TGCGCCAGCAGCTTGGTGCCGGGTGCAACTAATGAAAAACTGTTTTTT CASSLVPGATNEKLFF NA TRBJ1-4 TRBV5-1 NA
TGTGCCAGCAGCCTGACAGGAGGTGGAACTGAAGCTTTCTTT CASSLTGGGTEAFF NA TRBJ1-1 TRBV5-6 few
TGCGCCAGCAGTACCTCGACAGGGGAAGGCTATGGCTACACCTTC CASSTSTGEGYGYTF TRBD1 TRBJ1-2 TRBV5-1 NA
TGTGCCAGCAGCTTTACTGACAGTGACGAGCAGTACTTC CASSFTDSDEQYF NA TRBJ2-7 TRBV11-3 NA
TGCGCCAGCAGCCAAGCAAGTGGGGCAACTAGCAATCAGCCCCAGCATTTT CASSQASGATSNQPQHF NA TRBJ1-5 TRBV4-1 NA